Listed below are T cell receptor beta chains from one sample, sequenced in a study of vaccination effects on CD4 cells after COVID-19. Clones were read by immunoSEQ multiplex PCR, and TCRdb kept only the in-frame ones, dropping some. Of about 48,000 clones listed, roughly 79% were seen once; the top ten hold around 5.5%. These receptors are not linked to any known antigen. This specimen consisted of CD4+ T cells from PBMCs cultured with HCoV-OC43 spike peptides, obtained before COVID-19 vaccination. These receptors all stem from a human donor who received a COVID-19 vaccine. Both conserved end residues are part of each CDR3. D genes are given only for firm matches. Size is omitted from some rows. Given values are once, few, many or a class for expanded clones.

J gene	V gene	D gene	clone size	CDR3 protein	CDR3 DNA
TRBJ2-3	TRBV28	TRBD1	.	CATRTGTSTDTQYF	TGTGCCACGAGGACAGGGACTAGCACAGATACGCAGTATTTT
TRBJ1-2	TRBV14	.	few	CASSQAARFDNYGYTF	TGTGCCAGCAGCCAAGCCGCCAGGTTTGACAACTATGGCTACACCTTC
TRBJ2-1	TRBV6-5	TRBD1	.	CASSPDRGFNNEQFF	TGTGCCAGCAGTCCCGACAGGGGGTTTAATAATGAGCAGTTCTTC
TRBJ1-1	TRBV5-8	.	.	CASPGLGFVAEAFF	TGTGCCAGTCCAGGGCTAGGGTTTGTCGCTGAAGCTTTCTTT
TRBJ1-2	TRBV18	.	.	CASSPGQANYGYTF	TGTGCCAGCTCACCAGGGCAGGCCAACTATGGCTACACCTTC
TRBJ1-5	TRBV18	.	.	CASSRAGGQPQHF	TGTGCCAGCTCAAGGGCAGGTGGCCAGCCCCAGCATTTT
TRBJ1-2	TRBV3-1/TRBV3-2	.	few	CASSQAGAEAGYTF	TGTGCCAGCAGCCAAGCAGGGGCGGAAGCCGGCTACACCTTC
TRBJ2-3	TRBV7-2	.	.	CASSFSSTDTQYF	TGTGCCAGCAGCTTTTCGAGCACAGATACGCAGTATTTT
TRBJ1-2	TRBV19	.	.	CASTLTGGGYTF	TGTGCCAGTACCTTGACAGGCGGAGGCTACACCTTC
TRBJ1-3	TRBV7-2	.	.	CASSLNGNTIYF	TGTGCCAGCAGCTTAAATGGGAACACCATATATTTT
TRBJ2-4	TRBV5-1	TRBD1	.	CASSRGQAKNIQYF	TGCGCCAGCAGCCGGGGACAGGCCAAAAACATTCAGTACTTC
TRBJ2-2	TRBV7-3	.	.	CASSLMARGETGELFF	TGTGCCAGCAGCTTAATGGCGCGTGGGGAAACCGGGGAGCTGTTTTTT
TRBJ2-6	TRBV11-2	.	.	CASSLSWGPGANVLTF	TGTGCCAGCAGCTTATCTTGGGGACCTGGGGCCAACGTCCTGACTTTC
TRBJ1-1	TRBV12-3/TRBV12-4	.	.	CASSLRTTEAFF	TGTGCCAGCAGTTTAAGGACCACTGAAGCTTTCTTT
TRBJ2-2	TRBV7-3	.	few	CASSVGLAPGELFF	TGTGCCAGCAGCGTTGGCCTGGCCCCCGGGGAGCTGTTTTTT
TRBJ2-1	TRBV6-5	.	.	CASPGGGIHHEQFF	TGTGCCAGCCCCGGAGGGGGTATTCACCATGAGCAGTTCTTC
TRBJ2-5	TRBV5-1	TRBD2	.	CASSPGTSGAQETQYF	TGCGCCAGCAGCCCAGGGACTAGCGGGGCCCAAGAGACCCAGTACTTC
TRBJ1-5	TRBV28	.	.	CASSSPPTVDSNQPQHF	TGTGCCAGCAGTTCCCCACCAACGGTCGATAGCAATCAGCCCCAGCATTTT
TRBJ1-2	TRBV7-7	.	.	CASSLIGQGSYGYTF	TGTGCCAGCAGCTTAATTGGTCAGGGGAGCTATGGCTACACCTTC
TRBJ2-2	TRBV9	.	once	CASSVANTGVGGGELFF	TGTGCCAGCAGCGTAGCCAATACTGGGGTCGGTGGCGGGGAGCTGTTTTTT
TRBJ2-5	TRBV6-2/TRBV6-3	.	.	CASSRLEVRRETQYF	TGTGCCAGCAGTCGTTTAGAGGTCCGGCGGGAGACCCAGTACTTC
TRBJ1-4	TRBV3-1/TRBV3-2	.	.	CASSQENEKLFF	TGTGCCAGCAGCCAAGAAAATGAAAAACTGTTTTTT
TRBJ1-4	TRBV27	.	.	CASSGAGTGNEKLFF	TGTGCCAGCAGTGGGGCTGGAACAGGGAACGAAAAACTGTTTTTT
TRBJ1-4	TRBV6-1	.	.	CASSDGRLNNEKLFF	TGTGCCAGCAGTGATGGTCGTTTGAATAATGAAAAACTGTTTTTT
TRBJ1-1	TRBV5-1	.	.	CASSLAGGMNTEAFF	TGCGCCAGCAGCTTGGCTGGGGGGATGAACACTGAAGCTTTCTTT
TRBJ2-3	TRBV5-1	.	once	CASTRGPEDGGTDTQYF	TGCGCCAGCACCCGGGGGCCTGAGGACGGCGGCACAGATACGCAGTATTTT
TRBJ2-3	TRBV28	.	.	CASRPRTLGGTDTQYF	TGTGCCAGCAGGCCGAGGACTCTCGGGGGCACAGATACGCAGTATTTT
TRBJ1-1	TRBV18	.	.	CASSPLELIRGFNTEAFF	TGTGCCAGCTCACCACTAGAGTTGATACGGGGCTTTAACACTGAAGCTTTCTTT
TRBJ2-5	TRBV2	TRBD1	.	CASRHRGGQETQYF	TGTGCCAGCAGACACAGGGGCGGTCAAGAGACCCAGTACTTC
TRBJ2-5	TRBV4-2	.	.	CASSQGPSRETQYF	TGTGCCAGCAGCCAAGGGCCTAGCAGGGAGACCCAGTACTTC
TRBJ1-6	TRBV2	.	.	CASGQSSYNSPLHF	TGTGCCAGCGGGCAGAGCTCCTATAATTCACCCCTCCACTTT
TRBJ2-1	TRBV7-2	.	.	CASSLAGTSGYEQFF	TGTGCCAGCAGCTTAGCAGGGACATCGGGGTATGAGCAGTTCTTC
TRBJ2-2	TRBV20-1	.	.	CSARDTGELFF	TGCAGTGCTAGGGACACCGGGGAGCTGTTTTTT
TRBJ1-1	TRBV3-1/TRBV3-2	.	.	CASSPLRRGRDTEAFF	TGTGCCAGCAGCCCACTCCGGCGGGGGCGGGACACTGAAGCTTTCTTT
TRBJ2-3	TRBV7-8	.	.	CASSFWGATDTQYF	TGTGCCAGCAGCTTTTGGGGGGCAACGGATACGCAGTATTTT
TRBJ1-1	TRBV12-3/TRBV12-4	.	few	CASSNPYTEAFF	TGTGCCAGCAGTAACCCCTACACTGAAGCTTTCTTT
TRBJ1-1	TRBV10-1	TRBD1	.	CASSDSLTGKEEAFF	TGCGCCAGCAGTGATTCACTGACAGGGAAGGAGGAAGCTTTCTTT
TRBJ1-6	TRBV9	.	.	CASSVLDSNSPLHF	TGTGCCAGCAGCGTACTGGATTCGAATTCACCCCTCCACTTT
TRBJ1-6	TRBV2	.	.	CASSEELGPPLHF	TGTGCCAGCAGTGAGGAGCTGGGGCCACCCCTCCACTTT
TRBJ2-5	TRBV27	TRBD2	.	CASKERGVVYRETQYF	TGTGCCAGCAAAGAGCGGGGGGTTGTGTATAGAGAGACCCAGTACTTC
TRBJ1-5	TRBV12-5	.	.	CASGLVPDGTHISNQPQHF	TGTGCTAGTGGTTTGGTACCCGACGGGACCCACATTAGCAATCAGCCCCAGCATTTT
TRBJ1-2	TRBV5-6	TRBD1	few	CASSLLDRGLANYGYTF	TGTGCCAGCAGCTTATTGGACAGGGGGCTGGCTAACTATGGCTACACCTTC
TRBJ2-2	TRBV7-8	.	.	CASSLRELSNTGELFF	TGTGCCAGCAGCCTTAGGGAGCTCTCGAACACCGGGGAGCTGTTTTTT
TRBJ2-1	TRBV3-1/TRBV3-2	.	few	CASSQGNIVQQFF	TGTGCCAGCAGCCAGGGGAACATTGTGCAGCAGTTCTTC
TRBJ1-2	TRBV5-1	.	.	CASSIPPGGYTF	TGCGCCAGCAGCATCCCCCCAGGCGGCTACACCTTC
TRBJ1-2	TRBV4-3	TRBD1	few	CASSRTGGGYGYTF	TGCGCCAGCAGCCGTACAGGGGGAGGCTATGGCTACACCTTC
TRBJ1-1	TRBV7-3	TRBD1	once	CASSRDRNTEAFF	TGTGCCAGCAGCCGGGACAGGAACACTGAAGCTTTCTTT
TRBJ2-5	TRBV2	.	.	CASRGDSVKTQYF	TGTGCCAGCCGGGGGGACAGTGTCAAGACCCAGTACTTC
TRBJ2-3	TRBV20-1	TRBD1	.	CSARTGDTQYF	TGCAGTGCTCGGACAGGGGATACGCAGTATTTT